The 20 T cell receptor beta chains listed next were all sequenced from one sample in a study of identical twins. TCRdb re-derived calls from the 5' RACE reads in MiXCR, one entry per CDR3 protein. The sample lists some 1,700,000 distinct CDR3 sequences, 25% to 35% occurring once. The sample taken for sequencing was cord blood. Receptor source: a newborn girl in good health.

Written as DNA, the CDR3 is TGCGCCAGCAGCCAACCCACTAGCTCTGGGGCCAACGTCCTGACTTTC. This encodes CASSQPTSSGANVLTF. The rearrangement links TRBV4-1 to TRBJ2-6; TRBD2 is a possible D gene (5 bases). Between the trimmed V and J ends, which lost 2 bases and 0 bases, there was a span of 8 bases. The CDR3 loop spans 16 amino acids. Germline CDR1 and CDR2: MGHRA and YSYEKL.

This clonotype is a singleton in its sample. J is TRBJ1-1 and V is TRBV20-1; no clear D. Germline CDR1 and CDR2: DFQATT and SNEGSKA (reference sequence). The CDR3 is 13 amino acids. V dropped 5 bases and J dropped 1 base, with 11 bases sitting between them. DNA for the CDR3: TGCAGTGCTGTAGACGGGAGGAACACTGAAGCTTTCTTT. Translated, it gives CSAVDGRNTEAFF.

This clonotype came up a few times. The chain uses TRBV12-3 or TRBV12-4 and TRBJ2-2; D is ambiguous. The CDR3 has 14 amino acids. The V end was cut by 5 bases, the J end by 1 base, with 8 bases between. The CDR3 DNA follows: TGTGCCAGCAGTCCCCGACAGAACACCGGGGAGCTGTTTTTT. This gives the protein CASSPRQNTGELFF.

This clonotype has only a few counts. The chain has TRBV10-3 and TRBJ2-2; D gene unclear. Germline V lookup: CDR1 ENHRY, CDR2 SYGVKD. V was pared by 8 bases and J by 2 bases, with 6 bases between. This CDR3 has 12 residues. The CDR3 sequence is CAIETNTGELFF. For the CDR3, the DNA is TGTGCCATCGAGACAAACACCGGGGAGCTGTTTTTT.

The table lists this clonotype with a few counts. J is TRBJ1-5 and V is TRBV6-5; 7 positions match TRBD1. Germline V gene data show CDR1 as MNHEY and CDR2 as SVGAGI. The CDR3 runs to 19 residues. V shed 2 bases and J 0 bases; nucleotides not matched to a gene: 13. CDR3 sequence (DNA): TGTGCCAGCAGTTACCCGACAGGGAGGTTTATATATAGCAATCAGCCCCAGCATTTT. This gives the protein CASSYPTGRFIYSNQPQHF.

This clonotype has only a few counts. The V call is TRBV16, the J call TRBJ1-2; weak D call: TRBD1 (6 bases). Germline loops: CDR1 KGHSY, CDR2 FQNENV. The V end lost 5 bases, the J end lost 5 bases, and 15 bases lay between the germline ends. The CDR3 is 14 residues long. CDR3 in amino acids: CASSNPGHYYGYTF. For the CDR3, the DNA is TGTGCCAGCAGCAATCCGGGACACTATTATGGCTACACCTTC.

This clonotype was detected a few times. The rearrangement uses TRBV28 and TRBJ2-7; 11 positions match TRBD2. CDR1 MDHEN and CDR2 SYDVKM come from the germline V gene. V lost 5 bases, J lost 1 base, and 4 bases stayed unmatched. This CDR3 comprises 15 residues. The CDR3 region has the DNA TGTGCCAGCAGTCAAGTAGCGGGAGGGTCCTACGAGCAGTACTTC. Protein: CASSQVAGGSYEQYF.

This clonotype was seen more than once but under ten times. Written as DNA, the CDR3 is TGTGCCACCAGTGATTTTAAAGAGACCCAGTACTTC. It yields the protein CATSDFKETQYF. The J gene is TRBJ2-5, the V gene TRBV24-1; D unresolved. Germline V gene sequence: CDR1 KGHDR, CDR2 SFDVKD. The CDR3 covers 12 residues. Trimming pared 1 base from V and 3 bases from J, leaving 2 bases between.

In the case of this clonotype: A much larger clonotype is one base distant, so this may be a read error. CDR3 nucleotides: TGTGCCACCAGCTTCGACAGGGGGTCCTACAATGAGCAGTTCTTC. Protein sequence: CATSFDRGSYNEQFF. The V call is TRBV15, the J call TRBJ2-1; TRBD1 aligns across 9 bases. The CDR3 runs to 15 residues. Trimming at V came to 5 bases and at J to 1 base, leaving 3 bases not matched to a gene. CDR1 is LNHNV and CDR2 is YYDKDF in the germline V gene (reference sequence). Based on the CDR3 plus reference TRBV15 and TRBJ2-1, the full variable domain is DAMVIQNPRYQVTQFGKPVTLSCSQTLNHNVMYWYQQKSSQAPKLLFHYYDKDFNNEADTPDNFQSRRPNTSFCFLDIRSPGLGDTAMYLCATSFDRGSYNEQFFGPGTRLTVL.

The table lists this clonotype with a few counts. Mismatch with germline at one junction end may stem from a read error. The J gene is TRBJ2-1, the V gene TRBV20-1, with D perhaps TRBD1 (5 bases). Germline lookup yields CDR1 DFQATT and CDR2 SNEGSKA (reference sequence). This CDR3 region has 12 residues. The CDR3 region is CSAIKQDNGQFF. DNA of the CDR3: TGCAGTGCTATAAAACAGGACAATGGGCAGTTCTTC.

This clonotype has just a few counts. The chain recombines TRBV12-3 or TRBV12-4 with TRBJ2-2, with D possibly matching TRBD1 (5 bases). V lost 1 base, J lost 7 bases, and 7 bases lay in between. The CDR3 sequence is 13 residues long. CDR3 region: CASSLVGVGELFF. The CDR3 DNA reads as TGTGCCAGCAGTTTAGTAGGGGTCGGGGAGCTGTTTTTT.

The genes are TRBV25-1 and TRBJ2-3, with 10 nucleotides matching TRBD1. The germline CDR1 and CDR2 sequences are MGHDK and SYGVNS. The CDR3 totals 16 residues. J was trimmed by 3 bases and V by 2 bases; bases with no gene match: 5. In DNA form, the CDR3 reads TGTGCCAGCAGTGAAGGGGGGGACAGGGGTACAGATACGCAGTATTTT. Translation gives CASSEGGDRGTDTQYF.

CDR3 region: CASSLKRTAYEQYF. CDR3 in DNA: TGTGCCAGCAGTTTAAAGCGGACCGCCTACGAGCAGTACTTC. This sequence joins TRBV27 and TRBJ2-7; D may be TRBD2 (5 bases). Germline V gene data show CDR1 as MNHEY and CDR2 as SMNVEV (reference sequence). V was clipped by 2 bases and J by 2 bases, with 10 bases between them. The CDR3 runs 14 residues.

This clonotype was recorded a few times. This rearrangement joins TRBV28 to TRBJ2-1; D might be TRBD1 (6 bases). The V gene lost 3 bases and the J gene lost 6 bases, with 21 bases spanning the gap. Per the germline V gene, CDR1 is MDHEN and CDR2 is SYDVKM. The CDR3 spans 17 residues. The CDR3 sequence: CASSLGFGTLRGNEQFF. The CDR3 coding sequence is TGTGCCAGCAGTTTGGGGTTTGGGACACTTAGGGGCAATGAGCAGTTCTTC. Combining the CDR3 with reference TRBV28 and TRBJ2-1 gives the whole variable domain DVKVTQSSRYLVKRTGEKVFLECVQDMDHENMFWYRQDPGLGLRLIYFSYDVKMKEKGDIPEGYSVSREKKERFSLILESASTNQTSMYLCASSLGFGTLRGNEQFFGPGTRLTVL.

The V gene is TRBV5-1, the J gene TRBJ1-1, with a possible D match to TRBD1 (6 bases). Germline V lookup: CDR1 SGHRS, CDR2 YFSETQ. The CDR3 is 18 residues long. V lost 3 bases, J lost 1 base, and 22 bases lay in between. CDR3 in amino acids: CASSSLQILQGGNTEAFF. CDR3 bases: TGCGCCAGCAGCTCGCTCCAAATCCTACAGGGAGGGAACACTGAAGCTTTCTTT.

The chain links TRBV6-1 to TRBJ1-1; a possible D gene is TRBD1 (6 bases). The CDR3 length is 14 residues. CDR1 is MNHNS and CDR2 is SASEGT in the germline V gene. Trimming left V 6 bases short and J 7 bases short, with 18 bases between. CDR3 amino acids: CASSHGQIFGEAFF. The CDR3 DNA sequence: TGTGCCAGCAGCCACGGACAGATATTTGGTGAAGCTTTCTTT.

The chain recombines TRBV28 with TRBJ2-2, with TRBD1 matching 7 bases. Germline lookup yields CDR1 MDHEN and CDR2 SYDVKM. The CDR3 consists of 15 residues. J was trimmed by 1 base and V by 4 bases; bases with no gene match: 3. The CDR3 here is CASSSTGWNTGELFF. DNA of the CDR3: TGTGCCAGCAGTTCGACAGGGTGGAACACCGGGGAGCTGTTTTTT. Drawing the rest from reference TRBV28 and TRBJ2-2, the complete variable domain is DVKVTQSSRYLVKRTGEKVFLECVQDMDHENMFWYRQDPGLGLRLIYFSYDVKMKEKGDIPEGYSVSREKKERFSLILESASTNQTSMYLCASSSTGWNTGELFFGEGSRLTVL.

The chain carries TRBV27 and TRBJ1-5; 10 nucleotides agree with TRBD1. V lost 2 bases and J lost 0; bases outside the gene matches: 10. The CDR3 length is 19 residues. Per germline, CDR1 MNHEY and CDR2 SMNVEV (reference sequence). As DNA, the CDR3 is TGTGCCAGCAGTTTACTTGGGGACAGGGGCTTTTATAGCAATCAGCCCCAGCATTTT. The encoded protein is CASSLLGDRGFYSNQPQHF.

In regard to this clonotype: A read error is possible here, since a much larger clone lies one base away. The chain is built from TRBV12-3 or TRBV12-4 and TRBJ1-2; D might be TRBD1 (6 bases). V was pared by 6 bases and J by 0 bases, with 8 bases between. There are 13 residues in the CDR3. CDR3: CASRAGANYGYTF. The CDR3 DNA reads TGTGCCAGCAGGGCAGGGGCTAACTATGGCTACACCTTC.

The chain couples TRBV6-1 to TRBJ1-4; no clear D gene. The CDR3 is 13 amino acids. The germline CDR1 and CDR2 sequences are MNHNS and SASEGT. V was trimmed by 1 base and J by 8 bases, leaving 8 bases between them. CDR3 protein: CASSEGIGEKLFF. The CDR3 nucleotides read TGTGCCAGCAGTGAAGGGATTGGAGAAAAACTGTTTTTT.